These 20 T cell receptor beta chains originate from one sample sequenced in a study of cytomegalovirus exposure and HLA in healthy donors. The PCR contained 60 Vbeta and 13 Jbeta primers. The protocol was immunoSEQ multiplex PCR, while the TCRdb copy is restricted to in-frame clones and leaves out a portion. Among 75,000 to 100,000 clones, about four fifths were seen once, and the ten largest hold about 7.9%. Sequencing used PBMCs. These receptors were collected from a man aged 25 to 40 in good health and CMV-seronegative.

This chain connects TRBV5-6 to TRBJ2-5; TRBD1 aligns across 9 bases. CDR1 and CDR2 from the germline V gene are SGHDT and YYEEEE. The CDR3 runs to 17 residues. With V trimmed by 3 bases and J by 5 bases, 14 bases remained unmatched. CDR3 nucleotides: TGTGCCAGCAGCTCCCCACCGGGACAGGGACCCCAGGAGACCCAGTACTTC. Translating gives CASSSPPGQGPQETQYF.

This clone was observed a few times. The CDR3 here is CASSLGPGENTEAFF. Written as DNA, the CDR3 is TGCGCCAGCAGCTTAGGGCCAGGGGAGAACACTGAAGCTTTCTTT. This chain uses TRBV4-1 with TRBJ1-1; D may be TRBD1 (6 bases). In germline, CDR1 is MGHRA, CDR2 YSYEKL. The CDR3 has 15 amino acids. V lost 5 bases, J lost 1 base, and 14 bases lay in between.

The chain is built from TRBV9 and TRBJ2-5; D ambiguous. The CDR3 runs 13 residues. Germline V lookup: CDR1 SGDLS, CDR2 YYNGEE. Deletions cut 0 bases from V and 3 bases from J, with 6 bases between. This chain's CDR3 is CASSVDREETQYF. The CDR3 DNA reads as TGTGCCAGCAGCGTAGACAGAGAAGAGACCCAGTACTTC.

This clone was seen more than once but under ten times. The rearrangement joins TRBV29-1 to TRBJ2-7; D is ambiguous. The V end was cut by 4 bases, the J end by 4 bases, with 5 bases between. The CDR3 is made up of 10 amino acids. Germline V gives CDR1 SQVTM, CDR2 ANQGSEA. The CDR3 here is CSVVAYEQYF. The DNA for the CDR3 is TGCAGCGTTGTAGCTTACGAGCAGTACTTC.

The chain employs TRBV11-2 and TRBJ2-7; TRBD1 matches 7 bases. V was clipped by 0 bases and J by 4 bases; unmatched bases: 9. The germline V gene has CDR1 SGHAT and CDR2 FQNNGV. CDR3 length equals 16 residues. The CDR3 nucleotides read TGTGCCAGCAGCTTAGATCGCGCAGGGGGTCGGTACGAGCAGTACTTC. Protein product: CASSLDRAGGRYEQYF.

This clone was seen more than once but under ten times. The chain combines TRBV5-6 with TRBJ1-1; possible D gene TRBD1, 5 bases. CDR1 and CDR2 (germline): SGHDT, YYEEEE. The CDR3 sequence is 14 residues long. V lost 0 bases to trimming and J lost 0 bases, with 6 bases between them. The CDR3 DNA follows: TGTGCCAGCAGCTTGGACAGGCTGAACACTGAAGCTTTCTTT. It specifies CASSLDRLNTEAFF.

The genes are TRBV6-5 and TRBJ2-5; possible D gene TRBD1, 5 bases. Trimming removed 0 bases at V and 5 bases at J, with 10 bases between. The germline V gene encodes CDR1 MNHEY and CDR2 SVGAGI. The CDR3 has 14 amino acids. CDR3 in amino acids: CASSYSGAQETQYF. CDR3 nucleotide sequence: TGTGCCAGCAGTTACTCAGGGGCCCAGGAGACCCAGTACTTC.

V gene TRBV5-4 combines with J gene TRBJ2-5, with 9 bases fitting TRBD1. The CDR3 covers 15 residues. The ends lost 1 base at V and 0 bases at J; junction bases unmatched: 1. The germline gives CDR1 SGHNT, CDR2 YYREEE (reference sequence). In DNA, the CDR3 is TGTGCCAGCAGCTTGCGGGACAGGGACCAAGAGACCCAGTACTTC. Encoded protein: CASSLRDRDQETQYF.

This clone came up a few times. V and J are TRBV10-3 and TRBJ1-1; D uncertain. Looked up from germline, CDR1 is ENHRY and CDR2 is SYGVKD. This CDR3 has 12 residues. V was trimmed by 6 bases and J by 8 bases, leaving 13 bases between them. The CDR3 reads CAIRLEGHEAFF. Here the CDR3 DNA reads TGTGCCATCAGGTTAGAGGGTCACGAAGCTTTCTTT.

The chain has TRBV9 and TRBJ2-1; 10 bases are a match to TRBD2. CDR1 and CDR2 (germline): SGDLS, YYNGEE. The CDR3 spans 17 residues. The ends lost 3 bases at V and 5 bases at J; junction bases unmatched: 11. The CDR3 coding sequence is TGTGCCAGCAGCGACCCCTTTGGCCTAGCGGGGGACAATGAGCAGTTCTTC. Amino acid sequence: CASSDPFGLAGDNEQFF. The full variable domain, completed using reference TRBV9 and TRBJ2-1, is DSGVTQTPKHLITATGQRVTLRCSPRSGDLSVYWYQQSLDQGLQFLIQYYNGEERAKGNILERFSAQQFPDLHSELNLSSLELGDSALYFCASSDPFGLAGDNEQFFGPGTRLTVL.

The chain recombines TRBV29-1 with TRBJ1-5; TRBD1 matches 7 bases. The CDR3 contains 14 residues. Germline trimming cut 3 bases from V and 4 bases from J; bases unmatched to any gene: 6. Germline V gives CDR1 SQVTM, CDR2 ANQGSEA. The CDR3 sequence: CSVDSGGGNQPQHF. CDR3 sequence (DNA): TGCAGCGTTGATTCAGGGGGTGGGAATCAGCCCCAGCATTTT.

The gene calls are TRBV6-4 and TRBJ2-7; TRBD1 aligns across 8 bases. Germline CDR1 and CDR2: MRHNA and SNTAGT. Losses at the gene ends were 3 bases for V and 5 bases for J; bases not matched to a gene: 6. CDR3 length: 14 amino acids. The CDR3 protein is CASSEGQGRNEQYF. DNA of the CDR3: TGTGCCAGCAGTGAAGGACAGGGAAGGAACGAGCAGTACTTC.

This clone is a singleton in its sample. This chain uses TRBV6-5 with TRBJ1-6; TRBD1 matches at 8 bases. V dropped 0 bases and J dropped 7; count of bases not matched to a gene: 2. This CDR3 spans 15 amino acids. Germline loops: CDR1 MNHEY, CDR2 SVGAGI. The CDR3 reads CASSYSGQGNSPLHF. The DNA for the CDR3 is TGTGCCAGCAGTTACTCAGGACAGGGAAATTCACCCCTCCACTTT.

V usage is TRBV27 and J usage is TRBJ1-1, with D possibly TRBD1 on 5 matching bases. This CDR3 is 14 amino acids long. V dropped 2 bases and J dropped 1 base, with 8 bases sitting between them. Looked up from germline, CDR1 is MNHEY and CDR2 is SMNVEV (reference sequence). CDR3 coding DNA: TGTGCCAGCAGTTTAGGGGGGACGAACACTGAAGCTTTCTTT. Translating gives CASSLGGTNTEAFF.

This clone was found once. The V gene is TRBV18, the J gene TRBJ2-7; D may be TRBD2 (6 bases). V was clipped by 3 bases and J by 1 base, with 10 bases between them. Germline CDR1 is KGHSH and CDR2 is LQKENI. The CDR3 is 14 amino acids. The CDR3 DNA reads as TGTGCCAGCTCACCGACGACTAGTTCCTACGAGCAGTACTTC. Its translation is CASSPTTSSYEQYF.

The chain combines TRBV5-4 with TRBJ1-2, with D unresolved. CDR3 length: 14 residues. V was trimmed by 2 bases and J by 8 bases, leaving 16 bases between them. Germline-derived CDR1 and CDR2 are SGHNT and YYREEE (reference sequence). The CDR3 is CASSLGSGQGGYTF. CDR3 nucleotides: TGTGCCAGCAGCTTAGGTTCAGGTCAAGGCGGCTACACCTTC. The full variable domain, rest sourced from reference TRBV5-4 and TRBJ1-2, is ETGVTQSPTHLIKTRGQQVTLRCSSQSGHNTVSWYQQALGQGPQFIFQYYREEENGRGNFPPRFSGLQFPNYSSELNVNALELDDSALYLCASSLGSGQGGYTFGSGTRLTVV.

The rearrangement links TRBV5-4 to TRBJ1-1; 7 bases map to TRBD1. Germline lookup yields CDR1 SGHNT and CDR2 YYREEE (reference sequence). The CDR3 sequence is 15 residues long. V was clipped by 4 bases and J by 0 bases; unmatched bases: 6. The CDR3 is CASSQMTGMNTEAFF. DNA for the CDR3: TGTGCCAGCAGCCAAATGACAGGGATGAACACTGAAGCTTTCTTT.

V usage is TRBV5-1 and J usage is TRBJ2-1, with 9 nucleotides matching TRBD1. The junction had 9 bases not matched to a gene; V was cut back by 1 base and J by 7 bases. CDR1 is SGHRS and CDR2 is YFSETQ in the germline V gene. CDR3 length: 16 residues. The CDR3 DNA reads TGCGCCAGCAGCTTGTTCACAGGGGGCGTTAGGAATGAGCAGTTCTTC. It encodes CASSLFTGGVRNEQFF.

The genes are TRBV25-1 and TRBJ2-3; tentatively, D is TRBD2 (6 bases). Germline lookup yields CDR1 MGHDK and CDR2 SYGVNS. Trimming removed 10 bases from V and 4 bases from J, with 9 bases in between. This CDR3 has 11 residues. For the CDR3, the DNA is TGTGCCACCGGGACTTCAGATACGCAGTATTTT. Protein product: CATGTSDTQYF.

The chain has TRBV6-4 and TRBJ2-1, with TRBD2 matching over 12 bases. The V and J ends lost 6 bases and 7 bases, in that order; junction bases with no gene match: 7. The CDR3 has 15 residues. The V gene's germline CDR1 is MRHNA and CDR2 SNTAGT. In DNA form, the CDR3 reads TGTGCCAGCAGCGAGACTAGCGGGAGTGGGAATGAGCAGTTCTTC. Its protein product is CASSETSGSGNEQFF.